The 19 T cell receptor beta chains listed next were all sequenced from one sample in a study of blood T cell repertoires in COVID-19. TCRdb's copy holds only in-frame clones and misses some; the assay was immunoSEQ multiplex PCR. Of roughly 180,000 clones in the sample, about four fifths are singletons; the top ten hold roughly 7.1%. The material sequenced was peripheral blood. Every receptor here comes from a human donor in a cohort sampled during active COVID-19.

This clone turned up a few times. This sequence joins TRBV6-5 and TRBJ1-3, with D unclear. Germline CDR1 reads MNHEY; CDR2 reads SVGAGI. The CDR3 sequence is 13 residues long. The V gene lost 6 bases and the J gene lost 0 bases, with 6 bases spanning the gap. CDR3 DNA: TGTGCCAGCAGACTTGACTCTGGAAACACCATATATTTT. Translating it yields CASRLDSGNTIYF.

The J gene is TRBJ1-6, the V gene TRBV11-2; TRBD1 matches at 7 bases. This CDR3 is 16 amino acids long. The germline gives CDR1 SGHAT, CDR2 FQNNGV. V lost 4 bases, J lost 3 bases, and 6 bases stayed unmatched. CDR3 sequence (DNA): TGTGCCAGCAGCTCCGGGACAGCGATCTATAATTCACCCCTCCACTTT. This gives the protein CASSSGTAIYNSPLHF.

This clone was counted once. V usage is TRBV6-4 and J usage is TRBJ2-7, with D uncertain. The V gene lost 0 bases and the J gene lost 10 bases, with 7 bases spanning the gap. The CDR3 sequence is 11 residues long. CDR1 MRHNA and CDR2 SNTAGT come from the germline V gene. The CDR3 here is CASSDSRYQYF. The DNA for the CDR3 is TGTGCCAGCAGTGACTCGAGGTATCAGTACTTC.

This sequence joins TRBV2 and TRBJ2-1; maybe TRBD1 (6 bases). This CDR3 has 15 residues. V was shortened by 1 base and J by 2 bases, with 9 bases between the two germline ends. Germline CDR1 reads SNHLY; CDR2 reads FYNNEI. CDR3 sequence reads: CASSEVAGAYNEQFF. CDR3 in DNA: TGTGCCAGCAGTGAAGTGGCAGGGGCCTACAATGAGCAGTTCTTC.

This rearrangement joins TRBV7-9 to TRBJ2-2, with TRBD2 identical over 11 bases. The CDR3 runs to 16 residues. The V segment lost 5 bases and the J segment 4 bases; nucleotides outside the gene matches: 6. Germline CDR1 SEHNR, CDR2 FQNEAQ (reference sequence). The CDR3 DNA is TGTGCCAGCAGCAAACTAGCGGGGGCAGGCACCGGGGAGCTGTTTTTT. Translating it yields CASSKLAGAGTGELFF.

The chain couples TRBV18 to TRBJ2-5; D is unclear. V was clipped by 6 bases and J by 2 bases, with 10 bases between them. Germline loops: CDR1 KGHSH, CDR2 LQKENI. The CDR3 is 13 residues long. The CDR3 DNA reads TGTGCCAGCTCGCGGCCCCCACAAGAGACCCAGTACTTC. Protein product: CASSRPPQETQYF. Looking up the rest from reference TRBV18 and TRBJ2-5 gives the full variable domain: NAGVMQNPRHLVRRRGQEARLRCSPMKGHSHVYWYRQLPEEGLKFMVYLQKENIIDESGMPKERFSAEFPKEGPSILRIQQVVRGDSAAYFCASSRPPQETQYFGPGTRLLVL.

The V gene is TRBV4-2, the J gene TRBJ1-1; D remains unclear. V shed 5 bases and J shed 5 bases, with 9 bases lying between them. The CDR3 runs 12 residues. Germline CDR1 LGHNA, CDR2 YNFKEQ. This CDR3 reads CASSVYSTEAFF. The CDR3 nucleotides are TGTGCCAGCAGCGTGTACAGTACTGAAGCTTTCTTT.

The chain employs TRBV5-5 and TRBJ1-5, with D possibly being TRBD1 (5 bases). V was cut by 1 base and J by 0 bases, with 11 bases left in between. Germline loops: CDR1 SGHKS, CDR2 YYEKEE (reference sequence). This CDR3 has 16 amino acids. CDR3 loop: CASSLLGGDSNQPQHF. Written as DNA, the CDR3 is TGTGCCAGCAGCTTGTTGGGGGGAGATAGCAATCAGCCCCAGCATTTT.

This chain connects TRBV15 to TRBJ2-3, with TRBD2 as a possible D gene (6 bases). The V gene's germline CDR1 is LNHNV and CDR2 YYDKDF (reference sequence). Trimming pared 3 bases from V and 6 bases from J, leaving 19 bases between. The CDR3 totals 16 residues. The CDR3 sequence is CATSSQTSGYVDTQYF. The CDR3 nucleotides read TGTGCCACCAGCAGCCAAACAAGCGGGTACGTGGATACGCAGTATTTT.

V is TRBV25-1 and J is TRBJ1-2; possibly TRBD1 for D (6 bases). Germline V gene data show CDR1 as MGHDK and CDR2 as SYGVNS. V was trimmed by 3 bases and J by 7 bases, leaving 15 bases between them. This CDR3 is built from 14 residues. The CDR3 region has the DNA TGTGCCAGCAGTGAGACAGGACGGGCCTCTGGCTACACCTTC. It codes for CASSETGRASGYTF.

The chain couples TRBV19 to TRBJ1-5; tentatively, D is TRBD1 (6 bases). Trimming left V 4 bases short and J 0 bases short, with 13 bases between. This CDR3 has 16 amino acids. Germline V CDR1 and CDR2: LNHDA, SQIVND (reference sequence). CDR3 DNA sequence: TGTGCCAGTAGTACCCACTGGACAGTTAGCAATCAGCCCCAGCATTTT. Protein product: CASSTHWTVSNQPQHF.

This clone was counted a few times. The same CDR3 arises from other DNA sequences in this sample as well. The J gene is TRBJ1-4, the V gene TRBV7-9; TRBD1 matches 7 bases. The CDR3 consists of 14 residues. The trim removed 5 bases at V and 3 bases at J, leaving 3 bases unmatched. Germline V gives CDR1 SEHNR, CDR2 FQNEAQ (reference sequence). The CDR3 spells CASSLTGPNEKLFF. CDR3 nucleotides: TGTGCCAGCAGCCTGACAGGGCCTAATGAAAAACTGTTTTTT.

The chain employs TRBV19 and TRBJ2-3; 9 nucleotides line up with TRBD1. CDR1 is LNHDA, CDR2 SQIVND, per germline (reference sequence). J was trimmed by 6 bases and V by 3 bases; bases with no gene match: 7. This CDR3 is built from 15 residues. The CDR3 nucleotides read TGTGCCAGTAGTATTACAGGGGGCTTCGCGGATACGCAGTATTTT. It translates to CASSITGGFADTQYF.

This clone turned up a few times. V gene TRBV5-6 combines with J gene TRBJ2-1; 7 bases match TRBD2. The CDR3 loop spans 17 amino acids. CDR1 SGHDT and CDR2 YYEEEE come from the germline V gene. J gave up 4 bases and V 4 bases, and 14 bases lay outside the gene matches. The DNA for the CDR3 is TGTGCCAGCAGCCCAGCGGCGGGGGAGGCTAAGTACAATGAGCAGTTCTTC. Its translation is CASSPAAGEAKYNEQFF.

The rearrangement links TRBV4-2 to TRBJ2-7; possibly TRBD1 for D (5 bases). Germline CDR1 reads LGHNA; CDR2 reads YNFKEQ. The CDR3 has 12 residues. Trimming left V 4 bases short and J 6 bases short, with 10 bases between. The CDR3 spells CASSPGRGEQYF. In nucleotides, the CDR3 is TGTGCCAGCAGCCCCGGAAGGGGCGAGCAGTACTTC.

The chain uses TRBV23-1 and TRBJ2-6; D gene uncertain. TRBV23-1 is recorded as an ORF, its role being uncertain. The CDR3 totals 13 residues. V was clipped by 7 bases and J by 3 bases, with 7 bases between them. The CDR3 DNA is TGCGCCAGCACCTTTCGTGGGGCCAACGTCCTGACTTTC. This codes for CASTFRGANVLTF.

For the CDR3, the DNA is TGTGCCAGCAGCTTAACTCCGGTACCTAGCCCCGCGGATGAGCAGTTCTTC. It yields the protein CASSLTPVPSPADEQFF. The rearrangement links TRBV7-3 to TRBJ2-1; weak D call: TRBD2 (5 bases). Germline values: CDR1 SGHTA, CDR2 FQGTGA. This CDR3 region has 17 residues. Trimming took 0 bases from V and 8 from J, leaving 20 bases between them.

This chain connects TRBV2 to TRBJ1-4; no clear D gene. Trimming left V 2 bases short and J 4 bases short, with 14 bases between. In germline, CDR1 is SNHLY, CDR2 FYNNEI. The CDR3 runs 16 residues. The CDR3 nucleotides read TGTGCCAGCAGTGAATACCCGGGATGGGGTAATGAAAAACTGTTTTTT. Translating gives CASSEYPGWGNEKLFF.

V usage is TRBV4-1 and J usage is TRBJ1-5, with 7 positions matching TRBD1. CDR3 length: 16 amino acids. The germline V gene has CDR1 MGHRA and CDR2 YSYEKL. Trimming removed 6 bases from V and 3 bases from J; junction bases left unmatched: 11. The DNA for the CDR3 is TGCGCCAGCAGTCCAACCTCGACAGGGTTCAATCAGCCCCAGCATTTT. Amino acids: CASSPTSTGFNQPQHF.